This T cell receptor beta chain originates from a study of cytomegalovirus exposure and HLA in healthy donors. General study findings and limits: Relative to the approximately 630-donor mean, N-insertions were reportedly fewer in an Asian-associated ancestry cluster in a later analysis.

The V segment lost 0 bases and the J segment 3 bases; nucleotides outside the gene matches: 8. CDR3 length: 17 amino acids. Germline CDR1 is SGHAT and CDR2 is FQNNGV. In regard to this clone: What it recognizes is unknown.

PCR amplification relied on 60 Vbeta primers (plus 13 Jbeta primers). This table comes from immunoSEQ multiplex PCR, and its TCRdb copy is limited to in-frame clones, with some not included. Among fewer than 70,000 clones, roughly 80% were seen once, and the ten largest hold 1.6%. This clonotype originated in a human donor in good health. The V and J genes are TRBV11-2 and TRBJ2-1; 7 bases line up with TRBD1. Sequenced: PBMCs. The CDR3: CASSLDRGQRIYNEQFF. In DNA form, the CDR3 reads TGTGCCAGCAGCTTAGATCGGGGACAGCGAATCTACAATGAGCAGTTCTTC.